The entry below describes one TCR beta chain. The data were produced by immunoSEQ multiplex PCR, yet TCRdb's version contains in-frame clones alone and is incomplete. The data hold some 520,000 clones, with 87% observed a single time. This sample's treatment: around 19 received Ad26.COV2.S at low or high dose, single or two shots; about 5 received placebo; per-sample allocation not given. The investigators took samples on day 63 after the first vaccine or placebo injection. Vaccination employed an Ad26 vector expressing the Wuhan-strain SARS-CoV-2 spike. These data are taken from a study of Ad26.COV2.S vaccination and SARS-CoV-2 variants. About the research overall: It was the COV1001 Ad26.COV2.S trial arm that included the donor.

The germline V gene encodes CDR1 SGHTA and CDR2 FQGNSA. CDR3 size: 14 residues. V shed 2 bases and J shed 7 bases, with 14 bases lying between them. The TCR was taken from a person between 18 and 59 years old who received the Ad26.COV2.S COVID-19 vaccine or a placebo. This material consisted of peripheral blood, taken in a trial of Ad26.COV2.S vaccine versus placebo. The chain combines TRBV7-2 with TRBJ1-1; D not certain. Here the CDR3 reads CASSLYPGMGEAFF. The DNA for the CDR3 is TGTGCCAGCAGCTTATACCCGGGCATGGGTGAAGCTTTCTTT.